This T cell receptor beta chain was identified in a study of early T cells in non-severe SARS-CoV-2 infection (dated by TCRdb to the early 2020s). Turning to the overall study: Because TCR sequencing relied on bulk RNA taken from unsorted whole blood, pairing of alpha and beta chains was not possible. On the study overall, not on this receptor specifically: VDJdb matching was skewed toward anti-spike CD8 responses and likely underestimated virus-specific expansions, missing private and CD4 specificities.

The study was a case-control design nested within a healthcare worker cohort in London, UK, with weekly nasopharyngeal swab PCR tests and blood sampling. Healthcare workers were recruited during the week of the UK lockdown, between 23 and 31 March 2020, and followed weekly for up to about 16 weeks. A distance of 16 bases separates the germline ends of V and J, which lose 0 bases and 6 bases respectively. For CDR1 and CDR2, the germline V gene lists SGHRS and YFSETQ. Reading from cysteine to phenylalanine, the CDR3 counts 15 amino acids. CDR3 DNA is the only sequence kept; it has 45 bases, read in frame from the first base. Only a few counts were recorded for this clonotype. Which antigen it targets is not known. The sample holds no much larger clone one base away, and base qualities are not on file. Library method: 5' RACE. The sample was run on a NextSeq 500. In the TCR library protocol, unique molecular identifiers were attached to individual cDNA molecules to correct for PCR bias and sequencing error. TCR alpha and beta chains were both sequenced, and the abundances of alpha and beta sequences in each sample were closely correlated with each other. The study's processing was this. Decombinator V4 was used to annotate the V gene, J gene and CDR3 of the TCR sequences. TCRs were defined as expanded if a significant change between any two time points was detected under a Poisson model with p below 0.0001. TCR abundances were normalised to the total number of TCRs sequenced per sample and were expressed as counts per million. TRAV1-2 paired with TRAJ12, TRAJ20 or TRAJ33 defined MAIT TCRs, while TRAV10 paired with TRAJ18 defined iNKT TCRs. VDJdb, accessed 1 November 2021, was searched for CMV, EBV and SARS-CoV-2 annotated TCRs, with TCRs annotated for multiple antigens excluded. TCRdb passed the public sequencing reads through fastp at Q25 and MiXCR, retaining productive beta sequences. Under each unique CDR3 protein, matching rows form one entry showing the most common genes and DNA. These V and J calls rely on TCRdb rather than the paper's analysis. This sample comprises some 39,000 distinct CDR3 sequences, around 7.8% of them detected only once. The ten largest clonotypes hold around 7.9% of the sample.

The receptor's source is an adult who was a healthcare worker with PCR-confirmed SARS-CoV-2 infection or an uninfected control (not recorded which). The chain links TRBV5-1 with TRBJ2-7; a tentative D call is TRBD1 (6 bases match). The specimen sequenced was whole blood. The CDR3 sequence is CASSLEPGESSEQYF. The sequenced DNA: TGCGCCAGCAGCTTGGAACCAGGGGAATCGTCCGAGCAGTACTTC.